This T cell receptor beta chain comes out of a study of regulatory T cells in long-lasting Graves disease. Study-wide points: Less diverse TCR repertoires were seen in persistent Graves' patients than in newly diagnosed ones.

This clonotype was picked up a small number of times. Its antigen is not known. Construction of TCR beta libraries relied on iRepertoire HTBI primers and on Arm-PCR targeting CDR3 regions. In the original workflow: In the combined samples, under 80 TRBV and 14 to 15 TRBJ segments were identified. In TCRdb, the multiplex PCR reads were re-called with MiXCR into one record per CDR3 protein. The V and J calls come from TCRdb's annotation, not from the publication. The sample holds some 430,000 distinct CDR3 sequences, around a fifth seen once. Time point: persistent/refractory GD, antithyroid drugs over 5 years with positive TRAb. PBMC RNA served as the TCR library source. Criteria from the American Thyroid Association guidelines were applied to diagnose Graves' disease. The germline V gene has CDR1 SGHTA and CDR2 FQGTGA. The CDR3 covers 16 residues. The J segment lost 5 bases and the V segment lost 1 base, leaving 8 bases of the junction unmatched.

V gene TRBV7-3 combines with J gene TRBJ2-5; 9 nucleotides align to TRBD2. The clonotype comes from a female donor with Graves disease. The sequencing used peripheral blood mononuclear cells (PBMCs), collected when the disease was refractory, from a patient treated with antithyroid drugs. The CDR3 sequence: CASSLSASGALETQYF. The DNA for the CDR3 is TGTGCCAGCAGCTTAAGCGCTAGCGGGGCGCTGGAGACCCAGTACTTC.